This T cell receptor beta chain emerged from a study of cytomegalovirus exposure and HLA in healthy donors. Across the whole study: Among over 350 genotyped donors, around 80% fell in the Caucasian-associated ancestry cluster.

Nominally healthy donors were sampled, though unrecorded immune exposures were likely. The PCR used 60 Vbeta and 13 Jbeta primers. Generated by immunoSEQ multiplex PCR, the TCRdb table keeps only in-frame clones and is missing some. The sample lists 150,000 or so clones; roughly 88% were seen once. CDR3 length equals 12 residues. Germline lookup yields CDR1 SGHRS and CDR2 YFSETQ. Trimming shortened V by 3 bases and J by 7 bases, and 10 bases separated the two germline ends. The study's findings and limits: Differences between HLA loci emerged in a later analysis of TCR association rates, with DRB1 most and HLA-C fewest. TCR beta V- and J-gene trimming was later associated with a missense DCLRE1C variant.

A word on this clone: Its antigen is unknown.

This sequence joins TRBV5-1 and TRBJ1-1, with a possible D match to TRBD1 (5 bases). This clonotype originated in a man in his forties or fifties in good health and CMV-seropositive. Sequencing was done on a sample of PBMCs. The CDR3 loop is CASSSQGIEAFF. Written as DNA, the CDR3 is TGCGCCAGCAGCTCTCAGGGAATTGAAGCTTTCTTT.